This T cell receptor beta chain was documented in a study of blood T cell repertoires in COVID-19. Study-level background: Sample material is recorded as cDNA or gDNA derived from T cells, B-cell-depleted T cells, or PBMCs.

Authors' data handling: It was from reference gene primer amplification that nucleated cell counts were estimated. Repertoires were generated with immunoSEQ multiplex PCR, while TCRdb's copy carries only in-frame clones and drops some. V and J calls and clone size are copied from that table; D and trimming were computed from the DNA. The sample contains approximately 150,000 clones, under 90% of which appear only once. Germline V gives CDR1 KGHSH, CDR2 LQKENI. Trimming took off 3 bases at V and 3 bases at J, with 14 bases between the two ends. The CDR3 length is 15 residues. The origin of this receptor is a woman in her forties or fifties who had recovered from COVID-19. The specimen sequenced was PBMCs or T cells enriched from blood (not recorded which). The chain recombines TRBV18 with TRBJ1-2; maybe TRBD1 (6 bases). CDR3 nucleotides: TGTGCCAGCTCACCGAACAGGGAATCGGACTATGGCTACACCTTC. This gives the protein CASSPNRESDYGYTF. Together with reference TRBV18 and TRBJ1-2, the CDR3 gives the full variable domain: NAGVMQNPRHLVRRRGQEARLRCSPMKGHSHVYWYRQLPEEGLKFMVYLQKENIIDESGMPKERFSAEFPKEGPSILRIQQVVRGDSAAYFCASSPNRESDYGYTFGSGTRLTVV.